This TCR beta chain derives from a study of shared clonotypes between healthy human individuals. Generated by immunoSEQ multiplex PCR, the TCRdb table keeps only in-frame clones and is missing some. The table includes over 2 million clones, roughly 94% detected once. Concerning this clone: The same CDR3 is also encoded by other DNA sequences in this sample.

With 0 bases removed from V and 2 bases from J, the gap between germline ends came to 2 bases. This CDR3 has 13 residues. CDR1 is WSHSY, CDR2 SAAADI, per germline. This sequence joins TRBV10-2 and TRBJ1-5; no clear D. The source is a man aged 18 to 29 in good health. Sequenced: naive CD4+ T cells sorted from blood. Described subset: CD45RA+ positively selected. The DNA for the CDR3 is TGCGCCAGCAGTGAGTCCGGCAATCAGCCCCAGCATTTT. As protein: CASSESGNQPQHF.